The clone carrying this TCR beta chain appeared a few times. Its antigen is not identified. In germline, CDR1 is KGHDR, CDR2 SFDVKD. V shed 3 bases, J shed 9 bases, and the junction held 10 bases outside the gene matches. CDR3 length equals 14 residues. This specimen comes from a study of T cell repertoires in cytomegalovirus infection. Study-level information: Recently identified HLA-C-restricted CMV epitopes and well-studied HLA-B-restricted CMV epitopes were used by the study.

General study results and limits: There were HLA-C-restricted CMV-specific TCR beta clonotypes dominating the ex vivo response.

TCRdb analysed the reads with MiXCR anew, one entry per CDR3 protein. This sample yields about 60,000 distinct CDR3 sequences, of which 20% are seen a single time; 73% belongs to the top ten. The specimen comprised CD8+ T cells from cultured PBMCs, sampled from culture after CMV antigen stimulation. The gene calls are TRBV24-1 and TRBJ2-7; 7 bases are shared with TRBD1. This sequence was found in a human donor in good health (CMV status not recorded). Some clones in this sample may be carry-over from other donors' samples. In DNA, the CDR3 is TGTGCCACCAGTGATGGGGGACAGCTACGAGGGCAGTACTTC. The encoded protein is CATSDGGQLRGQYF.